Below, 24 T cell receptor beta chains from the same sample are listed, as sequenced in a study of cytomegalovirus exposure and HLA in healthy donors. PCR was performed using 60 Vbeta and 13 Jbeta primers. Sequencing was performed with immunoSEQ multiplex PCR; in TCRdb, only in-frame clones are kept and a portion is missing. The sample records some 91,000 clones, 65% to 85% being singletons. Sequencing was done on a sample of PBMCs. The source is a man aged 35 to 55 in good health and CMV-seronegative.

V is TRBV30 and J is TRBJ2-1; a possible D gene is TRBD1 (6 bases). CDR1 GTSNPN and CDR2 SVGIG come from the germline V gene (reference sequence). The CDR3 has 16 residues. The germline V and J ends were trimmed by 0 bases and 12 bases, with 24 bases remaining between them. The CDR3 region has the DNA TGTGCCTGGAGTGTACGGCATCGTTTTGGGGGCAGGTGGCAGTTCTTC. Its protein is CAWSVRHRFGGRWQFF. The full variable domain, in which reference TRBV30 and TRBJ2-1 provide the parts outside the CDR3, is SQTIHQWPATLVQPVGSPLSLECTVEGTSNPNLYWYRQAAGRGLQLLFYSVGIGQISSEVPQNLSASRPQDRQFILSSKKLLLSDSGFYLCAWSVRHRFGGRWQFFGPGTRLTVL.

This clone was observed once. The chain carries TRBV5-1 and TRBJ2-1; 12 nucleotides line up with TRBD1. CDR1 SGHRS and CDR2 YFSETQ come from the germline V gene. The CDR3 contains 16 residues. V dropped 4 bases and J dropped 4; count of bases not matched to a gene: 6. CDR3 coding DNA: TGCGCCAGCAGCACAGGGACAGGGGGCGTTTACAATGAGCAGTTCTTC. Translated, it gives CASSTGTGGVYNEQFF.

The chain couples TRBV5-4 to TRBJ1-3; 8 nucleotides agree with TRBD1. The CDR3 runs 20 residues. The germline V gene has CDR1 SGHNT and CDR2 YYREEE (reference sequence). Trimming cost V 4 bases and J 0 bases; bases outside gene matches: 18. The CDR3, as DNA: TGTGCCAGCAGCCCATACGGGGTAAACAGGGGGTCGAGCTCTGGAAACACCATATATTTT. It yields the protein CASSPYGVNRGSSSGNTIYF.

This clone was seen only a few times. This chain uses TRBV27 with TRBJ1-5, with 7 bases identical to TRBD1. V lost 6 bases, J lost 1 base, and 6 bases stayed unmatched. CDR3 length: 15 amino acids. The germline V gene encodes CDR1 MNHEY and CDR2 SMNVEV (reference sequence). CDR3 sequence reads: CASRPGTASNQPQHF. CDR3 coding DNA: TGTGCCAGCAGACCCGGGACAGCGAGCAATCAGCCCCAGCATTTT.

This clone was seen just once. The chain carries TRBV28 and TRBJ1-1, with D hard to call. Trimming took 4 bases from V and 11 from J, leaving 11 bases between them. The CDR3 totals 11 residues. Germline values: CDR1 MDHEN, CDR2 SYDVKM. The CDR3 sequence is CASSSFNWAFF. In DNA, the CDR3 is TGTGCCAGCAGTTCCTTTAACTGGGCTTTCTTT.

The chain recombines TRBV28 with TRBJ1-4, with TRBD1 identical over 11 bases. Trimming removed 4 bases from V and 11 bases from J; junction bases left unmatched: 9. The CDR3 extends over 15 amino acids. The V gene's germline CDR1 is MDHEN and CDR2 SYDVKM. The CDR3 nucleotides read TGTGCCAGCAGTTCTCCGGGGACAGGGGGAGGCAAACTGTTTTTT. Protein product: CASSSPGTGGGKLFF.

The chain uses TRBV21-1 and TRBJ2-1; the table's D call of TRBD1 was not tested on the DNA. TRBV21-1 is labeled a pseudogene. The CDR3 contains 16 residues. The CDR3 nucleotides read TGTGCCAGCAGCAAAACAGGGACCGCGTCGGGCCATGAGCAGTTCTTC. Translated, it gives CASSKTGTASGHEQFF.

This chain joins TRBV28 and TRBJ2-4; possibly TRBD2 for D (5 bases). From germline, CDR1 is MDHEN and CDR2 SYDVKM. V lost 7 bases and J 6 bases, leaving 10 bases between the germline ends. The CDR3 is 12 residues long. CDR3 coding DNA: TGTGCCAGCAATAGCGACCGAAACATTCAGTACTTC. It is translated as CASNSDRNIQYF.

The chain employs TRBV5-1 and TRBJ2-1; 7 bases map to TRBD2. Germline V gene sequence: CDR1 SGHRS, CDR2 YFSETQ. This CDR3 is 16 amino acids long. With V trimmed by 2 bases and J by 0 bases, 5 bases remained unmatched. This chain's CDR3 is CASSFPGGISYNEQFF. The CDR3, as DNA: TGCGCCAGCAGCTTCCCGGGAGGCATCTCCTACAATGAGCAGTTCTTC.

This clone has only a few counts. This CDR3 is CASSIAGGGGNTEAFF. DNA for the CDR3: TGTGCCAGTAGTATTGCAGGGGGCGGAGGGAACACTGAAGCTTTCTTT. The chain is built from TRBV19 and TRBJ1-1, with TRBD1 identical over 8 bases. The germline V gene encodes CDR1 LNHDA and CDR2 SQIVND (reference sequence). V trimming: 3 bases; J trimming: 1 base; junction bases outside the gene matches: 7. The CDR3 loop spans 16 amino acids.

This chain uses TRBV7-6 with TRBJ1-4; D call uncertain. Trimming removed 1 base at V and 4 bases at J, with 7 bases between. This CDR3 region has 14 residues. Germline V gives CDR1 SGHVS, CDR2 FNYEAQ. The CDR3 DNA is TGTGCCAGCAGCTTAGGCAGTGGTAATGAAAAACTGTTTTTT. Its protein product is CASSLGSGNEKLFF.

The chain employs TRBV19 and TRBJ2-7, with D maybe TRBD1 (5 bases). CDR1 LNHDA and CDR2 SQIVND come from the germline V gene (reference sequence). The CDR3 runs 11 residues. The V gene lost 10 bases and the J gene lost 6 bases, with 13 bases spanning the gap. The CDR3 DNA sequence: TGTGCCACCCAAATGGGGCTCGAGCAGTACTTC. Protein sequence: CATQMGLEQYF.

The J gene is TRBJ1-2, the V gene TRBV6-1; a possible D gene is TRBD1 (5 bases). The V gene's germline CDR1 is MNHNS and CDR2 SASEGT. The CDR3 is made up of 12 amino acids. V lost 5 bases and J 8 bases, leaving 12 bases between the germline ends. The CDR3 bases are TGTGCCAGCAGTCAAGGCCAGGGCGGCTACACCTTC. Protein product: CASSQGQGGYTF.

V usage is TRBV7-3 and J usage is TRBJ2-3; TRBD2 matches at 9 bases. The CDR3 runs 15 residues. Germline CDR1 SGHTA, CDR2 FQGTGA. V lost 3 bases to trimming and J lost 2 bases; unmatched junction nucleotides: 3. The chain's CDR3 is CASSFSGGNTDTQYF. The CDR3 DNA reads as TGTGCCAGCAGCTTTAGCGGGGGCAACACAGATACGCAGTATTTT. Complete variable domain (other parts from reference TRBV7-3 and TRBJ2-3): GAGVSQTPSNKVTEKGKYVELRCDPISGHTALYWYRQSLGQGPEFLIYFQGTGAADDSGLPNDRFFAVRPEGSVSTLKIQRTERGDSAVYLCASSFSGGNTDTQYFGPGTRLTVL.

The genes are TRBV19 and TRBJ2-3, with D possibly TRBD1 on 5 matching bases. The germline gives CDR1 LNHDA, CDR2 SQIVND (reference sequence). This CDR3 spans 14 amino acids. Trimming pared 7 bases from V and 2 bases from J, leaving 13 bases between. The CDR3 protein is CASNPGQNTDTQYF. CDR3 sequence (DNA): TGTGCCAGTAATCCAGGACAAAACACAGATACGCAGTATTTT.

This rearrangement joins TRBV7-2 to TRBJ1-1; D unclear. CDR1 SGHTA and CDR2 FQGNSA come from the germline V gene. Trimming pared 0 bases from V and 4 bases from J, leaving 15 bases between. This CDR3 has 16 residues. The CDR3 DNA reads TGTGCCAGCAGCTTAGCGCTAACGGGGATGGGCACTGAAGCTTTCTTT. Translation gives CASSLALTGMGTEAFF.

The J gene is TRBJ1-1, the V gene TRBV7-9, with D tentatively TRBD1 (6 bases). The germline CDR1 and CDR2 sequences are SEHNR and FQNEAQ (reference sequence). With 5 bases removed from V and 5 bases from J, the gap between germline ends came to 18 bases. The CDR3 has 15 residues. CDR3 DNA sequence: TGTGCCAGCAGCGAGAGCGGGGGGGCACGGACTGAAGCTTTCTTT. As protein: CASSESGGARTEAFF.

The V gene is TRBV4-2, the J gene TRBJ2-7; 8 nucleotides line up with TRBD2. CDR3 length: 15 residues. CDR1 and CDR2 (germline): LGHNA, YNFKEQ. V was clipped by 0 bases and J by 3 bases; unmatched bases: 4. CDR3 DNA: TGTGCCAGCAGCCAAGAGGGTCGGGGGGGCTACGAGCAGTACTTC. Protein product: CASSQEGRGGYEQYF.

This clone was observed a few times. The chain carries TRBV13 and TRBJ2-1; 9 nucleotides agree with TRBD1. CDR3 size: 16 residues. Germline CDR1 reads PRHDT; CDR2 reads FYEKMQ (reference sequence). The junction had 5 bases not matched to a gene; V was cut back by 3 bases and J by 2 bases. CDR3 loop: CASSFSRQGAYNEQFF. DNA of the CDR3: TGTGCCAGCAGCTTTTCCCGACAGGGGGCCTACAATGAGCAGTTCTTC.

The rearrangement links TRBV7-8 to TRBJ2-1; D is undetermined. The ends were cut back, 4 bases at V and 8 bases at J, with 15 bases in the middle. The CDR3 has 14 amino acids. Germline CDR1 is SGHVS and CDR2 is FQNEAQ. The CDR3 DNA follows: TGTGCCAGCAGCTCCCGTCTTTTCCGGGATGAGCAGTTCTTC. It specifies CASSSRLFRDEQFF.

This clone occurred once. This sequence joins TRBV6-1 and TRBJ2-3; the match to TRBD1 covers 7 bases. V lost 4 bases to trimming and J lost 2 bases; unmatched junction nucleotides: 9. From germline, CDR1 is MNHNS and CDR2 SASEGT. This CDR3 spans 16 amino acids. CDR3 loop: CASSALGDSYTDTQYF. The CDR3 coding sequence is TGTGCCAGCAGTGCCCTGGGGGACAGTTACACAGATACGCAGTATTTT.

The CDR3 protein is CASSEGQGVSEKLFF. DNA for the CDR3: TGTGCCAGCAGTGAAGGACAGGGGGTATCAGAAAAACTGTTTTTT. V gene TRBV25-1 combines with J gene TRBJ1-4, with TRBD1 matching 10 bases. CDR1 and CDR2 from the germline V gene are MGHDK and SYGVNS. Trimming removed 2 bases from V and 8 bases from J; junction bases left unmatched: 5. The CDR3 contains 15 residues.

The CDR3 region is CASTRDTNTEAFF. Written as DNA, the CDR3 is TGCGCCAGCACCAGAGACACGAACACTGAAGCTTTCTTT. The chain is built from TRBV23-1 and TRBJ1-1; D ambiguous. TRBV23-1 is flagged as an ORF with uncertain function. The CDR3 is made up of 13 amino acids. Trimming left V 7 bases short and J 1 base short, with 10 bases between.

In its sample, this clone was seen a few times. The chain recombines TRBV29-1 with TRBJ1-2; D possibly corresponds to TRBD1 (6 bases). The germline CDR1 and CDR2 sequences are SQVTM and ANQGSEA. The CDR3 totals 8 residues. V was trimmed by 5 bases and J by 12 bases, leaving 7 bases between them. CDR3 coding DNA: TGCAGCGTTACAGGGAACACCTTC. As protein: CSVTGNTF.